The 29 T cell receptor beta chains below all came from one sample that was sequenced in a study of T cells in Graves' hyperthyroidism and ophthalmopathy (dated by TCRdb to the late 2010s). Receptors were amplified or captured by multiplex PCR. Sequenced using an Illumina HiSeq 2000. The TCR beta CDR3 regions were amplified from the RNA transcripts. The first round of RT-PCR for the TCR CDR3 was performed with the HTBI primer set and the Qiagen OneStep RT-PCR kit. The raw public data were reprocessed by TCRdb itself: fastp quality trimming at Q25, MiXCR clonotype calling, in-frame beta chains only. Rows merge per CDR3 protein into single entries with the most common DNA and genes. The table for this sample lists about 560,000 distinct CDR3 sequences; 15% to 19% of them were counted only once. The top ten clonotypes cover under 8% of the sample. The sample was blood. These receptors were taken from a woman aged 30 to 39 with Graves' hyperthyroidism.

This clonotype was seen only a few times. The gene calls are TRBV24-1 and TRBJ2-5, with D hard to call. The V end lost 4 bases, the J end lost 7 bases, and 9 bases lay between the germline ends. This CDR3 comprises 12 residues. Germline-derived CDR1 and CDR2 are KGHDR and SFDVKD. The CDR3 region has the DNA TGTGCCACCAGTGACCCCCAGAGGACCCAGTACTTC. Translation gives CATSDPQRTQYF.

This clonotype appeared many times. This chain joins TRBV5-1 and TRBJ2-2; 7 bases agree with TRBD1. The CDR3 covers 15 residues. CDR1 is SGHRS, CDR2 YFSETQ, per germline. The ends lost 0 bases at V and 7 bases at J; junction bases unmatched: 6. CDR3 in amino acids: CASSLGGGDGGELFF. Here the CDR3 DNA reads TGCGCCAGCAGCTTGGGAGGGGGCGACGGCGGGGAGCTGTTTTTT.

This clonotype was detected ten times or more. The chain uses TRBV30 and TRBJ1-5; D remains ambiguous. The CDR3 is 13 residues long. The V end lost 1 base, the J end lost 6 bases, and 10 bases lay between the germline ends. Germline V lookup: CDR1 GTSNPN, CDR2 SVGIG (reference sequence). The CDR3 is CAWSDRVGQPQHF. The CDR3 DNA reads TGTGCCTGGAGTGACCGGGTGGGTCAGCCCCAGCATTTT.

This clonotype was seen many times. The V call is TRBV28, the J call TRBJ2-7; TRBD2 aligns across 7 bases. CDR1 is MDHEN and CDR2 is SYDVKM in the germline V gene. Unmatched junction bases numbered 2, after V lost 3 bases and J lost 3 bases. This CDR3 has 13 amino acids. The CDR3: CASSFWTSYEQYF. DNA of the CDR3: TGTGCCAGCAGTTTTTGGACTAGCTACGAGCAGTACTTC.

This chain uses TRBV28 with TRBJ1-1; perhaps TRBD1 as D (5 bases). The CDR3 sequence is 11 residues long. Per the germline V gene, CDR1 is MDHEN and CDR2 is SYDVKM. V was trimmed by 8 bases and J by 8 bases, leaving 12 bases between them. The CDR3 sequence is CASVEGREAFF. The CDR3 nucleotides read TGTGCCAGCGTGGAGGGGCGGGAAGCTTTCTTT.

This clonotype was seen repeatedly, ten times or more. The rearrangement uses TRBV24-1 and TRBJ2-2; unclear D gene. Germline V gene sequence: CDR1 KGHDR, CDR2 SFDVKD. This CDR3 region has 14 residues. This chain's CDR3 is CASEGQENTGELFF. The CDR3 DNA reads TGTGCTTCCGAAGGGCAGGAGAACACCGGGGAGCTGTTTTTT.

This clonotype occurred many times. This chain uses TRBV7-2 with TRBJ2-1; D remains unclear. The germline CDR1 and CDR2 sequences are SGHTA and FQGNSA. V was pared by 4 bases and J by 0 bases, with 10 bases between. This CDR3 contains 15 residues. The DNA for the CDR3 is TGTGCCAGCAGCTACAGCCAGAGCTCCTACAATGAGCAGTTCTTC. Translating gives CASSYSQSSYNEQFF.

There are many counts of this clonotype. The genes are TRBV20-1 and TRBJ2-7; D gene unclear. V was pared by 3 bases and J by 2 bases, with 8 bases between. CDR3 length equals 12 residues. The germline CDR1 and CDR2 sequences are DFQATT and SNEGSKA (reference sequence). CDR3 residues: CSASGQAYEQYF. In nucleotides, the CDR3 is TGCAGTGCTAGCGGGCAGGCCTACGAGCAGTACTTC.

The chain links TRBV25-1 to TRBJ2-3, with TRBD1 identical over 7 bases. Looked up from germline, CDR1 is MGHDK and CDR2 is SYGVNS. V lost 2 bases and J lost 0; bases outside the gene matches: 8. The CDR3 length is 17 residues. The CDR3 here is CASSETGGQASTDTQYF. Here the CDR3 DNA reads TGTGCCAGCAGTGAAACGGGTGGACAGGCTAGCACAGATACGCAGTATTTT.

The chain carries TRBV20-1 and TRBJ2-7, with unresolved D. Trimming took off 4 bases at V and 4 bases at J, with 11 bases between the two ends. Germline CDR1 reads DFQATT; CDR2 reads SNEGSKA (reference sequence). The length of the CDR3 is 12 residues. The CDR3: CSATGIGYEQYF. In DNA form, the CDR3 reads TGCAGTGCTACCGGTATCGGGTACGAGCAGTACTTC.

This clonotype occurred many times. V gene TRBV3-1 combines with J gene TRBJ1-2; no definite D call. CDR3 length equals 15 residues. Germline CDR1 LGHDT, CDR2 YNNKEL (reference sequence). V lost 0 bases and J 8 bases, leaving 16 bases between the germline ends. In DNA, the CDR3 is TGTGCCAGCAGCCAAGATAATATGGAGCTCCGAGGCTACACCTTC. As protein: CASSQDNMELRGYTF.

The CDR3 sequence is CASSVRDPMEYLTGPANYGYTF. CDR3 DNA: TGTGCCAGCAGCGTGCGCGATCCCATGGAGTACCTAACCGGCCCAGCTAACTATGGCTACACCTTC. The V call is TRBV9, the J call TRBJ1-2; no definite D call. Germline loops: CDR1 SGDLS, CDR2 YYNGEE. The CDR3 contains 22 residues. V shed 2 bases and J shed 0 bases, with 32 bases lying between them.

This clonotype was detected ten times or more. The rearrangement links TRBV7-9 to TRBJ2-3, with D perhaps being TRBD1 or TRBD2 (5 bases each). This CDR3 is 15 amino acids long. CDR1 and CDR2 from the germline V gene are SEHNR and FQNEAQ (reference sequence). The V gene lost 3 bases and the J gene lost 4 bases, with 14 bases spanning the gap. The CDR3 is CASSFRGVESDTQYF. The CDR3 DNA reads as TGTGCCAGCAGCTTTCGAGGGGTAGAGTCAGATACGCAGTATTTT.

On this clonotype: At one end the junction does not follow the germline gene, possibly because of a read error. The genes are TRBV27 and TRBJ2-4, with TRBD2 matching over 8 bases. This CDR3 comprises 15 residues. CDR1 and CDR2 (germline): MNHEY, SMNVEV (reference sequence). This CDR3 reads CACSLAGFSANIQYF. CDR3 nucleotide sequence: TGTGCCTGCAGTTTAGCGGGGTTTAGTGCAAACATTCAGTACTTC.

In its sample, this clonotype was seen many times. V usage is TRBV20-1 and J usage is TRBJ2-1; D ambiguous. This CDR3 is 13 amino acids long. The V end was cut by 8 bases, the J end by 6 bases, with 17 bases between. Germline V gives CDR1 DFQATT, CDR2 SNEGSKA (reference sequence). This CDR3 reads CSTNPPPGNEQFF. Here the CDR3 DNA reads TGCAGTACGAACCCCCCCCCGGGCAATGAGCAGTTCTTC.

This clonotype was seen at least ten times. V gene TRBV27 combines with J gene TRBJ2-7; D tentatively reads TRBD1 or TRBD2 (5 bases each). This CDR3 region has 15 residues. The V gene's germline CDR1 is MNHEY and CDR2 SMNVEV (reference sequence). V gave up 6 bases and J gave up 0 bases, with 15 bases separating them. DNA of the CDR3: TGTGCCAGCAGGCAGGGAGCCGAGTTCTCCTACGAGCAGTACTTC. The encoded protein is CASRQGAEFSYEQYF.

The sample holds many counts of this clonotype. The chain joins TRBV5-1 to TRBJ2-1; TRBD1 agrees at 12 bases. The germline CDR1 and CDR2 sequences are SGHRS and YFSETQ. The CDR3 has 15 amino acids. J lost 8 bases, V lost 3 bases, and 6 bases had no gene match. The DNA of the CDR3 is TGCGCCAGCAGCTCAACGGGACAGGGGGCCGATGAGCAGTTCTTC. This gives the protein CASSSTGQGADEQFF.

The chain uses TRBV19 and TRBJ1-4; D is uncertain. Trimming took 9 bases from V and 0 from J, leaving 17 bases between them. Per germline, CDR1 LNHDA and CDR2 SQIVND (reference sequence). The CDR3 extends over 16 amino acids. CDR3 protein: CASFSVGSTTNEKLFF. CDR3 in DNA: TGTGCCAGCTTTTCAGTGGGATCGACAACTAATGAAAAACTGTTTTTT.

This clonotype was seen ten or more times. The chain has TRBV12-3 or TRBV12-4 and TRBJ2-7; 9 nucleotides align to TRBD2. CDR3 length equals 13 residues. V trimming: 5 bases; J trimming: 5 bases; junction bases outside the gene matches: 4. The CDR3 sequence: CASSPSGMDEQYF. In DNA form, the CDR3 reads TGTGCCAGCAGTCCTAGCGGGATGGACGAGCAGTACTTC.

This clonotype was seen many times. The CDR3 region is CSATSGGYGYTF. The CDR3 nucleotides are TGCAGTGCTACCTCAGGGGGTTATGGCTACACCTTC. This chain connects TRBV20-1 to TRBJ1-2, with 7 bases matching TRBD1. Unmatched junction bases numbered 4, after V lost 4 bases and J lost 5 bases. The germline gives CDR1 DFQATT, CDR2 SNEGSKA (reference sequence). The CDR3 is made up of 12 amino acids.

This chain links TRBV28 with TRBJ1-4; 9 bases match TRBD1. V gave up 5 bases and J gave up 6 bases; unmatched junction bases: 7. Germline loops: CDR1 MDHEN, CDR2 SYDVKM. The CDR3 runs to 15 residues. The CDR3 DNA follows: TGTGCCAGCAGTGTGCCGGGACAGGGACATGAAAAACTGTTTTTT. Residues: CASSVPGQGHEKLFF.

This clonotype came up a few times. CDR3 coding DNA: TGCGCCAGCAGCCAACCCTCTAGCGGTAGCTCCTACAATGAGCAGTTCTTC. Translated, it gives CASSQPSSGSSYNEQFF. The chain recombines TRBV4-3 with TRBJ2-1; 7 positions match TRBD2. The CDR3 is 17 residues long. Germline CDR1 is LGHNA and CDR2 is YSLEER. V trimming: 2 bases; J trimming: 0 bases; junction bases outside the gene matches: 7.

The chain is built from TRBV12-5 and TRBJ2-3, with 15 positions matching TRBD2. This CDR3 contains 16 residues. Germline trimming cut 5 bases from V and 3 bases from J; bases unmatched to any gene: 3. CDR1 and CDR2 (germline): LGHNT, FRNRAP. The DNA of the CDR3 is TGTGCTAGTGGTCGGGGGACTAGCGGGAGGACAGATACGCAGTATTTT. Protein product: CASGRGTSGRTDTQYF.

On this clonotype itself: This sequence may be a read error, since a much larger clone differs from it by one base. The chain employs TRBV11-3 and TRBJ1-1; 7 bases map to TRBD1. The CDR3 loop spans 13 amino acids. Germline V gene data show CDR1 as SGHNT and CDR2 as YENEEA. The CDR3 sequence: CVSSTDREEEAFF. The CDR3 DNA reads TGTGTCAGCAGCACCGACAGGGAGGAAGAAGCTTTCTTT.

The V gene is TRBV19, the J gene TRBJ2-1; TRBD1 or TRBD2 may be the D gene (6 bases each). Trimming left V 8 bases short and J 8 bases short, with 10 bases between. The CDR3 consists of 11 residues. CDR1 is LNHDA, CDR2 SQIVND, per germline (reference sequence). CDR3 amino acids: CASDRGDEQFF. CDR3 bases: TGTGCCAGTGATAGGGGGGATGAGCAGTTCTTC.

There are a few counts of this clonotype. This sequence joins TRBV18 and TRBJ2-1, with 8 bases matching TRBD2. The CDR3 has 17 residues. V lost 3 bases to trimming and J lost 3 bases; unmatched junction nucleotides: 10. Germline V gene data show CDR1 as KGHSH and CDR2 as LQKENI. CDR3 amino acids: CASSPPGLVDLYNEQFF. The DNA of the CDR3 is TGTGCCAGCTCACCTCCGGGACTAGTAGATCTCTACAATGAGCAGTTCTTC.

This clonotype turned up a few times. The chain is built from TRBV20-1 and TRBJ2-2; D unclear. The CDR3 runs 11 residues. CDR1 and CDR2 from the germline V gene are DFQATT and SNEGSKA (reference sequence). Trimming left V 6 bases short and J 1 base short, with 3 bases between. The CDR3 DNA follows: TGCAGTGCGCGGAACACCGGGGAGCTGTTTTTT. Translated: CSARNTGELFF.

The chain uses TRBV6-1 and TRBJ2-1; D possibly corresponds to TRBD1 (6 bases). Germline V gene sequence: CDR1 MNHNS, CDR2 SASEGT. Trimming took off 6 bases at V and 3 bases at J, with 12 bases between the two ends. The CDR3 has 14 amino acids. The CDR3 DNA follows: TGTGCCAGCAGACTTGAGGACAGCTACAATGAGCAGTTCTTC. Translating gives CASRLEDSYNEQFF.

This chain connects TRBV7-8 to TRBJ2-1; 8 positions match TRBD2. The germline CDR1 and CDR2 sequences are SGHVS and FQNEAQ. The CDR3 is 21 amino acids. The V and J ends lost 2 bases and 6 bases, in that order; junction bases with no gene match: 24. CDR3 amino acids: CASSLSGVRGAGVTGPNEQFF. Written as DNA, the CDR3 is TGTGCCAGCAGCTTAAGCGGAGTGAGGGGAGCGGGAGTGACGGGGCCCAATGAGCAGTTCTTC.